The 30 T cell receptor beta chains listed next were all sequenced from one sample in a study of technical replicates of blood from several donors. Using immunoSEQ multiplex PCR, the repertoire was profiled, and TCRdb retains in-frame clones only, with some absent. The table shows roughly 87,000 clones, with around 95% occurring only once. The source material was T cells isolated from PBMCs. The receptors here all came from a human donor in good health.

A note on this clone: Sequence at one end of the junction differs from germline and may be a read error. The CDR3 DNA reads as TGTACCAGCACCATCGGCGGAAGGAACACTGAAGCTTTCTTT. It specifies CTSTIGGRNTEAFF. The V gene is TRBV27, the J gene TRBJ1-1; the D is unclear. CDR1 is MNHEY and CDR2 is SMNVEV in the germline V gene (reference sequence). The CDR3 totals 14 residues.

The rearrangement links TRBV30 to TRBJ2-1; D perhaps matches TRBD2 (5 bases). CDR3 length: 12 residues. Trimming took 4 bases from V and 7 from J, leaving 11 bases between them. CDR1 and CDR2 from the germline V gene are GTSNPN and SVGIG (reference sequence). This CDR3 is CAWNEGLNEQFF. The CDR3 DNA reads TGTGCCTGGAATGAGGGTTTAAATGAGCAGTTCTTC.

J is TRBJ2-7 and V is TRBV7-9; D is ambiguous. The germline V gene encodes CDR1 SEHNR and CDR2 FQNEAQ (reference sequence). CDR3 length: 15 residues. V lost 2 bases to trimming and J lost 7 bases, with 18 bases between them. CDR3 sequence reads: CASSLFPMINYEQYF. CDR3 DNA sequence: TGTGCCAGCAGCTTATTCCCCATGATCAACTATGAGCAGTACTTC.

CDR3 nucleotides: TGCGCCAGCAGCGATCCTAGCGGGGGTGAGACCCAGTACTTC. Amino acid sequence: CASSDPSGGETQYF. The rearrangement links TRBV5-1 to TRBJ2-5, with 10 bases aligning to TRBD2. The CDR3 covers 14 residues. Losses at the gene ends were 4 bases for V and 5 bases for J; bases not matched to a gene: 5. Germline V gives CDR1 SGHRS, CDR2 YFSETQ.

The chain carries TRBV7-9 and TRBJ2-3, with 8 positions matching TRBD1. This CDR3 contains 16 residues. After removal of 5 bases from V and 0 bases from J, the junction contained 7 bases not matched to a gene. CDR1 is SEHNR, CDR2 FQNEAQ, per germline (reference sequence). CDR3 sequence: CASSPRQGSSTDTQYF. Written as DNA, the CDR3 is TGTGCCAGCAGCCCAAGACAGGGGTCAAGCACAGATACGCAGTATTTT. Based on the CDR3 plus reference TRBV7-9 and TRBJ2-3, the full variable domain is DTGVSQNPRHKITKRGQNVTFRCDPISEHNRLYWYRQTLGQGPEFLTYFQNEAQLEKSRLLSDRFSAERPKGSFSTLEIQRTEQGDSAMYLCASSPRQGSSTDTQYFGPGTRLTVL.

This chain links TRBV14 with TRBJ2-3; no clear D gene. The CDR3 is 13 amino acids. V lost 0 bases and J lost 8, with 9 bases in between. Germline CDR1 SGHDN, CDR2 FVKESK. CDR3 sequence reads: CASSQEESSTQYF. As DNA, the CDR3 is TGTGCCAGCAGCCAAGAAGAGTCATCTACGCAGTATTTT.

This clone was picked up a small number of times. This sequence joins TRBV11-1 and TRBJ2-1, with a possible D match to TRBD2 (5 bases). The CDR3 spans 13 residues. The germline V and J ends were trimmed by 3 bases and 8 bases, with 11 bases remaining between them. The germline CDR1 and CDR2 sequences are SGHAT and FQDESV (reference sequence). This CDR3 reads CASSLAGWDEQFF. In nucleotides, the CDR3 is TGTGCCAGCAGCTTGGCGGGTTGGGATGAGCAGTTCTTC.

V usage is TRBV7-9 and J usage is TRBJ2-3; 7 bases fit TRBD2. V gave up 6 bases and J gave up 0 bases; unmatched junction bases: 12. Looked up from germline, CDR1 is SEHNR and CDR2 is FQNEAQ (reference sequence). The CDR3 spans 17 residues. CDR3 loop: CASSQGSTSLSTDTQYF. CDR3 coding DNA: TGTGCCAGCAGTCAAGGCTCGACTAGCCTAAGCACAGATACGCAGTATTTT.

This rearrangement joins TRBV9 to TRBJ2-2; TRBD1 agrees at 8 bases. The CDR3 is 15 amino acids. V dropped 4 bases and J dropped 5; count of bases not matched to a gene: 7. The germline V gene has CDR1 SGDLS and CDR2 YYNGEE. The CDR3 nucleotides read TGTGCCAGCAGCCTTGGACAGGGTTGGACCGGGGAGCTGTTTTTT. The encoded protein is CASSLGQGWTGELFF. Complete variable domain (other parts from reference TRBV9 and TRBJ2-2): DSGVTQTPKHLITATGQRVTLRCSPRSGDLSVYWYQQSLDQGLQFLIQYYNGEERAKGNILERFSAQQFPDLHSELNLSSLELGDSALYFCASSLGQGWTGELFFGEGSRLTVL.

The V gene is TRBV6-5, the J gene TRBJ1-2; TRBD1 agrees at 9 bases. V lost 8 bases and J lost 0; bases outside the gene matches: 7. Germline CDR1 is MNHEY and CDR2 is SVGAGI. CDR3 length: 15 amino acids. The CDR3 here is CASRPGQGSNYGYTF. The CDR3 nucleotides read TGTGCCAGCCGACCGGGACAGGGCTCTAACTATGGCTACACCTTC.

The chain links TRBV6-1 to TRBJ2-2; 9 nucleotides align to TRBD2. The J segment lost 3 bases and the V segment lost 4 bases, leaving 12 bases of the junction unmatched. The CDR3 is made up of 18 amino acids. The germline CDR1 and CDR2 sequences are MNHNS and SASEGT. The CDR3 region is CASSAPGLAQPHTGELFF. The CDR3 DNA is TGTGCCAGCAGTGCCCCCGGACTAGCGCAACCACACACCGGGGAGCTGTTTTTT.

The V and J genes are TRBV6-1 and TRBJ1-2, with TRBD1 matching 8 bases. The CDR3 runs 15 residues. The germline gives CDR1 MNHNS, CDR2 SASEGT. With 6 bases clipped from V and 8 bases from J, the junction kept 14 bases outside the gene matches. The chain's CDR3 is CASRAGQGLLSGYTF. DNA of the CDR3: TGTGCCAGCAGGGCTGGACAGGGTCTTCTATCGGGCTACACCTTC.

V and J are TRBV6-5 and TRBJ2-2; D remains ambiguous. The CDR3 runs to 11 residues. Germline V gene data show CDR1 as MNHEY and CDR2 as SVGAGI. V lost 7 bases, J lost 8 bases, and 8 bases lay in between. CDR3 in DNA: TGTGCCAGCAAATCCAGGGGGGAGCTGTTTTTT. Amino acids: CASKSRGELFF.

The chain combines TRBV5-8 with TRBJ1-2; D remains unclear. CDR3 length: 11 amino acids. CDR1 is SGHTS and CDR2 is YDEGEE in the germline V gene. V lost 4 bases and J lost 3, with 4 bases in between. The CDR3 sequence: CASSPDYGYTF. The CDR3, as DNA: TGTGCCAGCAGCCCCGACTATGGCTACACCTTC. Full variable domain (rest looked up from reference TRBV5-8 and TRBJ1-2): EAGVTQSPTHLIKTRGQQATLRCSPISGHTSVYWYQQALGLGLQFLLWYDEGEERNRGNFPPRFSGRQFPNYSSELNVNALELEDSALYLCASSPDYGYTFGSGTRLTVV.

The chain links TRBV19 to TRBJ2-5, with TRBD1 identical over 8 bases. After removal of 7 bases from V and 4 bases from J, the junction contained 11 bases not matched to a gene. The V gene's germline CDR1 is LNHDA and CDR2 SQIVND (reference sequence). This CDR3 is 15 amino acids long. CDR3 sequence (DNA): TGTGCCAGTACCCAAGGACAGGGACGGGGAGAGACCCAGTACTTC. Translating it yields CASTQGQGRGETQYF.

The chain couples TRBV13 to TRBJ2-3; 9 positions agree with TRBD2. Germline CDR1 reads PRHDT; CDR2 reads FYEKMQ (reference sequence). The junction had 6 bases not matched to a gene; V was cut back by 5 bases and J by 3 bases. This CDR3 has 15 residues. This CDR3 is CASSLHSGRTDTQYF. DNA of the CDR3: TGTGCCAGCAGCCTCCATAGCGGGAGAACAGATACGCAGTATTTT.

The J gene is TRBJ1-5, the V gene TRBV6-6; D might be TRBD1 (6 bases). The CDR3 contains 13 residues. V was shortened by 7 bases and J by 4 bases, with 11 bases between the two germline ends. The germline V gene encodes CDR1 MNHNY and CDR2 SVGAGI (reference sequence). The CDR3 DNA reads TGTGCCAGCACAAGACAGGCTAATCAGCCCCAGCATTTT. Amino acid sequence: CASTRQANQPQHF.

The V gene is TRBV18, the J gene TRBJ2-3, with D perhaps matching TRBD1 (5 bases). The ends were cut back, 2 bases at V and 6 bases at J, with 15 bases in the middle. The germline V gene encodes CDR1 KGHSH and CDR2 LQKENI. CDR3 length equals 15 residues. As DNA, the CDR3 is TGTGCCAGCTCACCATACGACCTGGGGCTCGATACGCAGTATTTT. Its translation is CASSPYDLGLDTQYF.

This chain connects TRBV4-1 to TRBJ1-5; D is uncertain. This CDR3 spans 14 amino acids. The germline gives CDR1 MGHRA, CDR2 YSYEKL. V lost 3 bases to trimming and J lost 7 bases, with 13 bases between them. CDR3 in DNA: TGCGCCAGCAGCCACGGGTCGGGAAGCCAGCCCCAGCATTTT. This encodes CASSHGSGSQPQHF.

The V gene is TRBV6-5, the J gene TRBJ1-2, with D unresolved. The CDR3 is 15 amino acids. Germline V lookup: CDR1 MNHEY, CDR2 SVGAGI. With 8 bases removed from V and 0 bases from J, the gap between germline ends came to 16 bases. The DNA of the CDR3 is TGTGCCAGCGCCGCGCCTATGAATACTAACTATGGCTACACCTTC. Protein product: CASAAPMNTNYGYTF.

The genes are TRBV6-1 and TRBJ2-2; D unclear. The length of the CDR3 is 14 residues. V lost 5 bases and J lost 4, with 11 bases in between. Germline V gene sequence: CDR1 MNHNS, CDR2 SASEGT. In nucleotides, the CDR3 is TGTGCCAGCAGTCCCCGCAGTACCACCGGGGAGCTGTTTTTT. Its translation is CASSPRSTTGELFF.

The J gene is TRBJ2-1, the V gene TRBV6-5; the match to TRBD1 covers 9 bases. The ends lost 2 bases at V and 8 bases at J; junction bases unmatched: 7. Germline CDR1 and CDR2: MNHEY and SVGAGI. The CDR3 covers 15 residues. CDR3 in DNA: TGTGCCAGCAGTTACGGGACAGGGACTTTTCATGAGCAGTTCTTC. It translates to CASSYGTGTFHEQFF.

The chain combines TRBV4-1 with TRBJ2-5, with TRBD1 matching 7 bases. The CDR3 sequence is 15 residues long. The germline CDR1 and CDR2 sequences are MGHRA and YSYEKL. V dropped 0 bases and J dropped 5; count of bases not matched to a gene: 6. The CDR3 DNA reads TGCGCCAGCAGCCAAGATGAGGGGGCCACGGAGACCCAGTACTTC. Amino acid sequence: CASSQDEGATETQYF.

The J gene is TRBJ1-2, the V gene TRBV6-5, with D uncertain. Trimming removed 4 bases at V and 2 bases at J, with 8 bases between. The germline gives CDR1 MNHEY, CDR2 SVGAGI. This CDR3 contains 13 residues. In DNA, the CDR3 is TGTGCCAGCAGTTCGACTGCAAACTATGGCTACACCTTC. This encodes CASSSTANYGYTF.

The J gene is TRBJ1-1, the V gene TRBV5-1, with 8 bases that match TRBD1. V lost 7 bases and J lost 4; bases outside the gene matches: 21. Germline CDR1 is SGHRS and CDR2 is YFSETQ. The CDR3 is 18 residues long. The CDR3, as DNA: TGCGCCAGCTCGGAGACCTCAGGGGCAGGGGGCATCGGCACTGAAGCTTTCTTT. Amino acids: CASSETSGAGGIGTEAFF.

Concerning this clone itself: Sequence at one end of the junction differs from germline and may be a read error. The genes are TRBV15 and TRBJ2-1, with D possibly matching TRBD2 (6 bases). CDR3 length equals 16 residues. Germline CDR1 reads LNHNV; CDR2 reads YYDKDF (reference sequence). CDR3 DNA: TGTGCCACCAGCAGAGATTTGACTAGAGGGTGGGATGAGCAGCTCTTC. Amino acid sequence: CATSRDLTRGWDEQLF.

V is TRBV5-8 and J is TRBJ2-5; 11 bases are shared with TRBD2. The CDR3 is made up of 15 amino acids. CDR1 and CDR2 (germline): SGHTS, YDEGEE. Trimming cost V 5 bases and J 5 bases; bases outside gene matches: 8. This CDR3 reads CASREIAGGLETQYF. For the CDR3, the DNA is TGTGCCAGCAGAGAAATAGCGGGGGGGCTGGAGACCCAGTACTTC.

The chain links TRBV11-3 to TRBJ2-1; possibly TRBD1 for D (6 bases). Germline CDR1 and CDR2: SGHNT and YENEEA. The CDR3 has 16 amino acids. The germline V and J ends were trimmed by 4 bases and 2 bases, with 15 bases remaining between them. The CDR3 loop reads CASSSQGPSPYNEQFF. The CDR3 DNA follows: TGTGCCAGCAGCTCACAGGGTCCTTCCCCCTACAATGAGCAGTTCTTC. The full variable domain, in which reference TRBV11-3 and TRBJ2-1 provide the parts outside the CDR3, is EAGVVQSPRYKIIEKKQPVAFWCNPISGHNTLYWYLQNLGQGPELLIRYENEEAVDDSQLPKDRFSAERLKGVDSTLKIQPAELGDSAVYLCASSSQGPSPYNEQFFGPGTRLTVL.

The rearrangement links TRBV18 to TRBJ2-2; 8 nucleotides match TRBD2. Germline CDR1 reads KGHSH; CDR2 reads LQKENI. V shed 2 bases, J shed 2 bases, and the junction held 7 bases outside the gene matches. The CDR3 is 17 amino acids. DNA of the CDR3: TGTGCCAGCTCACCATTAACTAGCGGAGCCAACACCGGGGAGCTGTTTTTT. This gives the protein CASSPLTSGANTGELFF.

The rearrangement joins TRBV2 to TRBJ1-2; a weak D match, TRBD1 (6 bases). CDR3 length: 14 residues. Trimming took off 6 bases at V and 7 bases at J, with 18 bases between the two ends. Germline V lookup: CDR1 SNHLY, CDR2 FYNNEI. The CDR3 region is CASRRQGPPTGYTF. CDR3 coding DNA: TGTGCCAGCAGGCGCCAGGGGCCCCCAACTGGCTACACCTTC.